This passage covers 6 T cell receptor beta chains from one sample sequenced in a study of neoadjuvant anti-PD-1 for oral cavity cancer. Clones were sequenced by immunoSEQ multiplex PCR, and TCRdb holds only the in-frame ones, with some missing. Of about 8,300 clones listed, 53% were seen once; the top ten hold about 12%. This specimen was tumor tissue, taken before nivolumab (anti-PD-1) treatment. These receptors all come from a person aged 35-79 years with oral cavity squamous cell carcinoma.

This clone has just a few counts. This chain uses TRBV6-4 with TRBJ2-2; 12 positions match TRBD2. The CDR3 is made up of 15 amino acids. J lost 4 bases, V lost 3 bases, and 0 bases had no gene match. Germline V gene data show CDR1 as MRHNA and CDR2 as SNTAGT. The DNA for the CDR3 is TGTGCCAGCAGTGAGACTAGCGGGAGCACCGGGGAGCTGTTTTTT. Its translation is CASSETSGSTGELFF.

This clone was observed once. CDR3: CASSLLGSTYEQYF. CDR3 nucleotide sequence: TGTGCCAGCAGCTTATTAGGGAGCACCTACGAGCAGTACTTC. The chain employs TRBV11-2 and TRBJ2-7; TRBD2 might be the D (5 bases). Germline V CDR1 and CDR2: SGHAT, FQNNGV. CDR3 length equals 14 residues. Between the trimmed V and J ends, which lost 2 bases and 2 bases, there was a span of 10 bases.

V and J are TRBV5-1 and TRBJ1-1, with D perhaps TRBD1 (6 bases). CDR1 SGHRS and CDR2 YFSETQ come from the germline V gene. Trimming pared 0 bases from V and 4 bases from J, leaving 25 bases between. The CDR3 contains 19 residues. CDR3 sequence (DNA): TGCGCCAGCAGCTTGGGACAGGTGATGGGTTTATCCACGGTCACTGAAGCTTTCTTT. Protein: CASSLGQVMGLSTVTEAFF.

This clone is classed as medium-sized (0.01 to 0.1%). The rearrangement joins TRBV6-6 to TRBJ2-2, with D hard to call. V gave up 6 bases and J gave up 9 bases, with 11 bases separating them. Per germline, CDR1 MNHNY and CDR2 SVGAGI (reference sequence). CDR3 size: 12 residues. The CDR3 region has the DNA TGTGCCAGCAGGGGTGAACACTGGGAGCTGTTTTTT. Translated, it gives CASRGEHWELFF.

In this sample, this clone turned up a few times. The chain combines TRBV15 with TRBJ1-5; a weak D match, TRBD1 (6 bases). V was trimmed by 3 bases and J by 7 bases, leaving 16 bases between them. Germline V gives CDR1 LNHNV, CDR2 YYDKDF (reference sequence). CDR3 length equals 15 residues. This CDR3 is CATSSTGSVGQPQHF. The DNA of the CDR3 is TGTGCCACCAGCAGTACAGGGTCAGTCGGGCAGCCCCAGCATTTT. The whole variable domain, remainder taken from reference TRBV15 and TRBJ1-5, is DAMVIQNPRYQVTQFGKPVTLSCSQTLNHNVMYWYQQKSSQAPKLLFHYYDKDFNNEADTPDNFQSRRPNTSFCFLDIRSPGLGDTAMYLCATSSTGSVGQPQHFGDGTRLSIL.

This clone was counted only a few times. The chain combines TRBV7-9 with TRBJ2-7, with D maybe TRBD2 (6 bases). This CDR3 is built from 14 residues. The V end was cut by 5 bases, the J end by 0 bases, with 11 bases between. Per the germline V gene, CDR1 is SEHNR and CDR2 is FQNEAQ (reference sequence). This chain's CDR3 is CASSDRDFSYEQYF. In DNA, the CDR3 is TGTGCCAGCAGCGACCGGGACTTCTCCTACGAGCAGTACTTC.